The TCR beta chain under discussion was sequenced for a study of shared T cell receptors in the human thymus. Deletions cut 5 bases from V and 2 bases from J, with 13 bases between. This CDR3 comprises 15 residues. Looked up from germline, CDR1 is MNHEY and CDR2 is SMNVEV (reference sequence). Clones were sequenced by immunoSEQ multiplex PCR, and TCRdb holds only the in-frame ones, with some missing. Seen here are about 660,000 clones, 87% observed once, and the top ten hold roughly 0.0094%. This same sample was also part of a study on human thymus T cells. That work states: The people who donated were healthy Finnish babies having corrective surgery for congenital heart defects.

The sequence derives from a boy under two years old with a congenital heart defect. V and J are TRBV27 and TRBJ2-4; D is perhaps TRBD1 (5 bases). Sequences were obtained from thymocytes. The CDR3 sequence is CASSKGWPSKNIQYF. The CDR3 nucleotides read TGTGCCAGCAGTAAGGGGTGGCCGTCCAAAAACATTCAGTACTTC.